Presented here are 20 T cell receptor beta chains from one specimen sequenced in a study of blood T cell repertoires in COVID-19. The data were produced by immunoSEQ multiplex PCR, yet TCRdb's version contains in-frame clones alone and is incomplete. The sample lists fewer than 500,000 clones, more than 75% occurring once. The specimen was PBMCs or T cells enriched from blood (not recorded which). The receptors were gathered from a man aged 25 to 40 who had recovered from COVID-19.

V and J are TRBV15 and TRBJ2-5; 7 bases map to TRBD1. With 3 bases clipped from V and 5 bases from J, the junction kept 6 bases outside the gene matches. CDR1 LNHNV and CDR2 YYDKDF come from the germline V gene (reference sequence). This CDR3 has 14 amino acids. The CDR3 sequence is CATSSLQGVETQYF. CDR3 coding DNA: TGTGCCACCAGCAGCCTTCAGGGGGTTGAGACCCAGTACTTC.

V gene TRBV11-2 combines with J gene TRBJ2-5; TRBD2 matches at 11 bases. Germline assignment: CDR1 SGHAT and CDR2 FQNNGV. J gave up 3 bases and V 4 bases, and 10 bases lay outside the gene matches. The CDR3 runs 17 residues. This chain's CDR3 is CASSSTSGLAEEETQYF. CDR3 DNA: TGTGCCAGCAGCTCAACCTCGGGACTAGCGGAAGAAGAGACCCAGTACTTC.

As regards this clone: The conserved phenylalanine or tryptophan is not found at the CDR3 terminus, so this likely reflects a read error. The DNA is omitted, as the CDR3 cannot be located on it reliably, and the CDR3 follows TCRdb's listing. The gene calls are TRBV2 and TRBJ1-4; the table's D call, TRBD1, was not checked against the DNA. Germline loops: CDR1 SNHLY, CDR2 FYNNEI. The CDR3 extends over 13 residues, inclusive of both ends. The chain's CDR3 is CASTQIPGQGPSL.

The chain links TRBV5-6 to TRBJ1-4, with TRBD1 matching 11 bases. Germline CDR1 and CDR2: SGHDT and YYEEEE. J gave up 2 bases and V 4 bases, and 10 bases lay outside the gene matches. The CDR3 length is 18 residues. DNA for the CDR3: TGTGCCAGCAGCCGGGGGAGGACAGGGGGCCGGACTAATGAAAAACTGTTTTTT. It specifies CASSRGRTGGRTNEKLFF.

CDR3 DNA sequence: TGTGCCAGCAGTGGCGAGCGGGGGGGGAAAGAGACCCAGTACTTC. Protein: CASSGERGGKETQYF. The V and J genes are TRBV2 and TRBJ2-5; 10 nucleotides agree with TRBD2. Germline V gene sequence: CDR1 SNHLY, CDR2 FYNNEI. The CDR3 is 15 amino acids. Trimming removed 4 bases from V and 3 bases from J; junction bases left unmatched: 5.

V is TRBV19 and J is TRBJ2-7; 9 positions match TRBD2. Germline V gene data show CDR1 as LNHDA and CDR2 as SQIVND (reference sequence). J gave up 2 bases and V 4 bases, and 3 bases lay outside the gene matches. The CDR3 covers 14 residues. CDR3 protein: CASSTSGAPYEQYF. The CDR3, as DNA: TGTGCCAGTAGTACTAGCGGGGCTCCCTACGAGCAGTACTTC.

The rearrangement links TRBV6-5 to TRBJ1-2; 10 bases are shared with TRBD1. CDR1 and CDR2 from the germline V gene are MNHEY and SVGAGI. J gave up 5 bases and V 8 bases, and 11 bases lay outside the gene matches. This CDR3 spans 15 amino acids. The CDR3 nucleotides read TGTGCCAGCTCTACAACCGGGACAGGGGTTTATGGCTACACCTTC. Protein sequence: CASSTTGTGVYGYTF.

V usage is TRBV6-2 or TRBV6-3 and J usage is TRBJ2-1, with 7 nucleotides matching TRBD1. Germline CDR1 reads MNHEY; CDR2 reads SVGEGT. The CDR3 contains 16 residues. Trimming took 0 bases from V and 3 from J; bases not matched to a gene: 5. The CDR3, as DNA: TGTGCCAGCAGTTACTCGAGGGGGCCGGGCTACAATGAGCAGTTCTTC. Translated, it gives CASSYSRGPGYNEQFF.

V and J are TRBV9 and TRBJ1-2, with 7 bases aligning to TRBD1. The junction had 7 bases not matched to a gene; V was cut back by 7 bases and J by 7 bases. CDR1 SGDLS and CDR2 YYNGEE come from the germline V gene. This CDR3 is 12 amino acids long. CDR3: CASEAQGGGYTF. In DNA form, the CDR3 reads TGTGCCAGCGAGGCCCAGGGGGGTGGCTACACCTTC.

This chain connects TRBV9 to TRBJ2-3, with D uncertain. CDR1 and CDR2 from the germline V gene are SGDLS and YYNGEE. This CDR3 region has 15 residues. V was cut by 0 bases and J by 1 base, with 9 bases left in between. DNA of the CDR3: TGTGCCAGCAGCGTAGAGTTCGGAGGCACAGATACGCAGTATTTT. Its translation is CASSVEFGGTDTQYF.

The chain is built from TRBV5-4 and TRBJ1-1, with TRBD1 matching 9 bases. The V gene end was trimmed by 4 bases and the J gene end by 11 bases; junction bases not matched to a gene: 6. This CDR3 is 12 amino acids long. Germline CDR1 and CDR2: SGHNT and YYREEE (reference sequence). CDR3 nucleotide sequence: TGTGCCAGCAGCCCTACAGGGGGCCCGGCTTTCTTT. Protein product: CASSPTGGPAFF.

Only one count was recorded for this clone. The CDR3 spells CASKAGYTF. The CDR3, as DNA: TGTGCCAGCAAAGCAGGCTACACCTTC. The V call is TRBV21-1, the J call TRBJ1-2. TRBV21-1 is a documented pseudogene. This CDR3 has 9 residues.

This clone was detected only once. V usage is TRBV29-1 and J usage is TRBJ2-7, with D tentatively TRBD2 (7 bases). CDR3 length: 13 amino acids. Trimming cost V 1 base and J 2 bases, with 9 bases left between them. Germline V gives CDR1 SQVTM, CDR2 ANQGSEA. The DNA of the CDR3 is TGCAGCGTTGAAGGGGGGGGCCCCTACGAGCAGTACTTC. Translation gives CSVEGGGPYEQYF.

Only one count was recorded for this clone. CDR3 bases: TGTGCCAGCAGCTTTCGAACAGAAACGAACACTGAAGCTTTCTTT. It specifies CASSFRTETNTEAFF. This chain connects TRBV7-9 to TRBJ1-1; D remains ambiguous. Deletions cut 3 bases from V and 1 base from J, with 12 bases between. The CDR3 length is 15 residues. The V gene's germline CDR1 is SEHNR and CDR2 FQNEAQ (reference sequence).

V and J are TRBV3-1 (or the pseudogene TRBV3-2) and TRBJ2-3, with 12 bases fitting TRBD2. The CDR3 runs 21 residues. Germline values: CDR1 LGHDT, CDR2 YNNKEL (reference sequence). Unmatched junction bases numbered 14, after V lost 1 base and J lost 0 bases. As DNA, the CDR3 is TGTGCCAGCAGCCAAGTTGTCCCTAGGGGACTAGCGGGTTCTAGCACAGATACGCAGTATTTT. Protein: CASSQVVPRGLAGSSTDTQYF.

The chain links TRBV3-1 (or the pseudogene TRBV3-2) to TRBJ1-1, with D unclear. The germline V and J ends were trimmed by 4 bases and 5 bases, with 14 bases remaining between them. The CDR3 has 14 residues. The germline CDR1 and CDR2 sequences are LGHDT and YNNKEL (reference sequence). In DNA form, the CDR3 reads TGTGCCAGCAGCCCTGTTGGAGGGAGGACTGAAGCTTTCTTT. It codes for CASSPVGGRTEAFF.

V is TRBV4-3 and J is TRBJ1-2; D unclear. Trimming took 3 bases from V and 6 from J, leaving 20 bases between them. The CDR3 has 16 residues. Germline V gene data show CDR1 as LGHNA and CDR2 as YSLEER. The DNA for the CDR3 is TGCGCCAGCAGCCAGCCGGGAGCCCAAAGGGCTAATGGCTACACCTTC. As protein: CASSQPGAQRANGYTF.

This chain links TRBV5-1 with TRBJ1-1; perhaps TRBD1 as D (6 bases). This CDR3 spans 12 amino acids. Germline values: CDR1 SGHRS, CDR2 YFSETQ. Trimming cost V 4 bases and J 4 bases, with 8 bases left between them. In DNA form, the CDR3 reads TGCGCCAGCAGCGTACAGGGCACTGAAGCTTTCTTT. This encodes CASSVQGTEAFF.

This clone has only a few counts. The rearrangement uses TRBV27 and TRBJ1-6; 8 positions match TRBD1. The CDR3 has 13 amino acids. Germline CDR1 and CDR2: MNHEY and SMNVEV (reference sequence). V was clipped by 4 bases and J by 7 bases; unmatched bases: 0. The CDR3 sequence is CASSSGGNSPLHF. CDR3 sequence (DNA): TGTGCCAGCAGTTCAGGGGGCAATTCACCCCTCCACTTT.

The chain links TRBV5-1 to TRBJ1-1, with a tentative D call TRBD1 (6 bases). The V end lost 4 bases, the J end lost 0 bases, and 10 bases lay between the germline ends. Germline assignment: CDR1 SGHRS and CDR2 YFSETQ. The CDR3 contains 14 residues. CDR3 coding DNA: TGCGCCAGCAGCGAGGGACACTTGAACACTGAAGCTTTCTTT. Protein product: CASSEGHLNTEAFF.